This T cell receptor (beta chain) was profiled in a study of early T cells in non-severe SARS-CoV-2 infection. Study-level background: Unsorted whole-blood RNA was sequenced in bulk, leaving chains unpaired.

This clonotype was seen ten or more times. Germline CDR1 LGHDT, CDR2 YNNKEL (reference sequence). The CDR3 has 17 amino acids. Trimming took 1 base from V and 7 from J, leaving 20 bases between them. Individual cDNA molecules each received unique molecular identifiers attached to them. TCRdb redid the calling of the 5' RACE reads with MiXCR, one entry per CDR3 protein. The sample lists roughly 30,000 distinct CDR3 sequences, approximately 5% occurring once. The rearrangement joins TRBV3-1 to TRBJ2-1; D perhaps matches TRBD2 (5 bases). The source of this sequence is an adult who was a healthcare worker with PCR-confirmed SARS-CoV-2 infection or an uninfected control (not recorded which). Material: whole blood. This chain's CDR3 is CASSQGEAAPARNEQFF. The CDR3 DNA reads TGTGCCAGCAGCCAAGGGGAAGCGGCCCCCGCTAGAAATGAGCAGTTCTTC.